This passage covers 13 T cell receptor beta chains from one sample sequenced in a study of T cell repertoires in cytomegalovirus infection. Which antigens these TCRs recognize remains unknown. TCRdb redid the calling of the reads with MiXCR, one entry per CDR3 protein. The data show around 34,000 distinct CDR3 sequences, with roughly 49% seen just once and around nine tenths held by the top ten. Sequenced here: CD8+ T cells from cultured PBMCs, sampled from culture after CMV antigen stimulation. These receptors came from a human donor in good health (CMV status not recorded). Some clones in this sample may be carry-over from other donors' samples.

This chain uses TRBV3-1 with TRBJ2-7; a possible D gene is TRBD1 (8 bases). The CDR3 is made up of 15 amino acids. In germline, CDR1 is LGHDT, CDR2 YNNKEL (reference sequence). V was clipped by 6 bases and J by 3 bases, with 18 bases between them. CDR3 DNA sequence: TGTGCCAGCAGAAAATGGAGCGGGACAGGCTACGAGCAGTACTTC. It codes for CASRKWSGTGYEQYF.

The V gene is TRBV7-8, the J gene TRBJ1-1; TRBD1 matches 9 bases. Germline CDR1 reads SGHVS; CDR2 reads FQNEAQ. CDR3 length equals 16 residues. J gave up 3 bases and V 5 bases, and 10 bases lay outside the gene matches. The CDR3 sequence is CASSHGTGKGYTEAFF. CDR3 coding DNA: TGTGCCAGCAGCCACGGGACAGGGAAGGGTTACACTGAAGCTTTCTTT.

This chain connects TRBV4-1 to TRBJ2-7; D might be TRBD2 (6 bases). The length of the CDR3 is 13 residues. Germline-derived CDR1 and CDR2 are MGHRA and YSYEKL. The V end was cut by 0 bases, the J end by 4 bases, with 7 bases between. The CDR3 coding sequence is TGCGCCAGCAGCCAAGATGCGGGATACGAGCAGTACTTC. This encodes CASSQDAGYEQYF.

A remark on this clonotype: The junction and the germline gene differ at one end; a read error may be behind it. The CDR3 DNA sequence: TGTGCCAGCAGCTTGGACAGGGGGATAAATTACAATGAGCAGTTCTTC. It codes for CASSLDRGINYNEQFF. The chain links TRBV5-3 to TRBJ2-1, with 10 bases identical to TRBD1. TRBV5-3 is assigned to the ORF class and has an uncertain function. This CDR3 has 16 amino acids.

The J gene is TRBJ2-1, the V gene TRBV7-9; a weak D match, TRBD2 (5 bases). The CDR3 contains 16 residues. Trimming took 2 bases from V and 2 from J, leaving 13 bases between them. Germline lookup yields CDR1 SEHNR and CDR2 FQNEAQ (reference sequence). CDR3 residues: CASSLMGVSTYNEQFF. The CDR3 DNA follows: TGTGCCAGCAGCTTAATGGGAGTCTCCACCTACAATGAGCAGTTCTTC.

This chain uses TRBV7-6 with TRBJ1-4, with no clear D. Germline V gene sequence: CDR1 SGHVS, CDR2 FNYEAQ. The V end lost 3 bases, the J end lost 5 bases, and 7 bases lay between the germline ends. The CDR3 runs to 13 residues. The CDR3 protein is CASSFKQNEKLFF. In nucleotides, the CDR3 is TGTGCCAGCAGCTTTAAACAGAATGAAAAACTGTTTTTT.

The rearrangement links TRBV6-2 or TRBV6-3 to TRBJ2-1, with TRBD2 matching over 10 bases. The CDR3 spans 15 residues. From germline, CDR1 is MNHEY and CDR2 SVGEGT. V trimming: 6 bases; J trimming: 4 bases; junction bases outside the gene matches: 6. The CDR3: CASSLLAGVYNEQFF. The DNA of the CDR3 is TGTGCCAGCAGCCTCCTAGCGGGGGTGTACAATGAGCAGTTCTTC.

This chain joins TRBV7-9 and TRBJ1-5; D not certain. The CDR3 runs to 12 residues. In germline, CDR1 is SEHNR, CDR2 FQNEAQ (reference sequence). V shed 2 bases and J shed 5 bases, with 4 bases lying between them. The CDR3 reads CASSLTDQPQHF. CDR3 DNA: TGTGCCAGCAGCTTAACCGATCAGCCCCAGCATTTT.

This clonotype was found a few times. The chain has TRBV27 and TRBJ2-7; 8 bases map to TRBD2. The CDR3 length is 15 residues. Looked up from germline, CDR1 is MNHEY and CDR2 is SMNVEV (reference sequence). The junction had 5 bases not matched to a gene; V was cut back by 4 bases and J by 0 bases. The CDR3 is CASSSPGTSSYEQYF. The CDR3, as DNA: TGTGCCAGCAGTTCCCCCGGGACTAGCTCCTACGAGCAGTACTTC.

This clonotype was found a few times. This CDR3 is CASSPLGLAGETDTQYF. The CDR3 bases are TGTGCCAGCAGTCCCCTAGGGCTAGCGGGAGAAACAGATACGCAGTATTTT. V is TRBV28 and J is TRBJ2-3, with 10 bases lining up with TRBD2. Per the germline V gene, CDR1 is MDHEN and CDR2 is SYDVKM. This CDR3 has 17 residues. Germline trimming cut 5 bases from V and 3 bases from J; bases unmatched to any gene: 11.

As to this clonotype: Germline and junction disagree at one end, which may indicate a read error. This chain connects TRBV7-9 to TRBJ1-1, with D perhaps matching TRBD1 (5 bases). The CDR3 spans 16 residues. The V gene's germline CDR1 is SEHNR and CDR2 FQNEAQ (reference sequence). This CDR3 reads CAGGLHDGGSRTESFF. For the CDR3, the DNA is TGTGCCGGCGGCTTACATGATGGGGGTAGTCGGACTGAATCTTTCTTT.

The V and J genes are TRBV7-8 and TRBJ2-4; 9 bases align to TRBD1. Germline assignment: CDR1 SGHVS and CDR2 FQNEAQ. The V and J ends lost 3 bases and 4 bases, in that order; junction bases with no gene match: 1. CDR3 length: 14 amino acids. This CDR3 is CASSLTGGKNIQYF. CDR3 bases: TGTGCCAGCAGCTTGACAGGGGGGAAAAACATTCAGTACTTC.

This clonotype was observed many times. This chain joins TRBV7-2 and TRBJ1-4; D not certain. Germline lookup yields CDR1 SGHTA and CDR2 FQGNSA. This CDR3 is 14 amino acids long. V was cut by 5 bases and J by 1 base, with 8 bases left in between. CDR3 region: CASSEGVTNEKLFF. The CDR3 nucleotides read TGTGCCAGCAGCGAGGGAGTAACTAATGAAAAACTGTTTTTT.